This T cell receptor (beta chain) was found in a study of blood T cell repertoires in COVID-19. Study summary: PBMCs, B-cell-depleted T cells, or T cells provided the cDNA or gDNA that made up the material.

Trimming took 4 bases from V and 7 from J; bases not matched to a gene: 7. Germline V lookup: CDR1 MDHEN, CDR2 SYDVKM. The CDR3 has 14 amino acids. Produced via immunoSEQ multiplex PCR; TCRdb's table is partial and in-frame only. The sample comprises roughly 230,000 clones, under 90% of which are singletons, and approximately 4% rests with the top ten. The chain recombines TRBV28 with TRBJ1-5; 7 bases fit TRBD1. Sequencing input: peripheral blood. This sequence originates from a woman of 80 years or more with acute or convalescent COVID-19. Written as DNA, the CDR3 is TGTGCCAGCAGTTCGCCCCAGGGGGGCCAGCCCCAGCATTTT. It encodes CASSSPQGGQPQHF.